The 21 T cell receptor beta chains below come from one sample, sequenced in a study of blood T cell repertoires in COVID-19. Assay used: immunoSEQ multiplex PCR; TCRdb lists only in-frame clones, some missing. The sample has more than 150,000 clones; roughly four fifths are singletons. The sample taken for sequencing was PBMCs or T cells enriched from blood (not recorded which). These receptors were collected from a man aged 40-49 years who had recovered from COVID-19.

This chain uses TRBV7-6 with TRBJ2-7, with a tentative D call TRBD1 (5 bases). This CDR3 is 13 amino acids long. The V gene lost 1 base and the J gene lost 4 bases, with 8 bases spanning the gap. Germline-derived CDR1 and CDR2 are SGHVS and FNYEAQ. The chain's CDR3 is CASSLGQRYEQYF. CDR3 DNA sequence: TGTGCCAGCAGCTTAGGACAGAGATACGAGCAGTACTTC.

The J gene is TRBJ2-1, the V gene TRBV7-2; the D gene is possibly TRBD1 (5 bases). Germline loops: CDR1 SGHTA, CDR2 FQGNSA. The CDR3 sequence is 14 residues long. V lost 3 bases and J lost 2, with 8 bases in between. The CDR3 DNA reads TGTGCCAGCAGCTTTGACAGAACCTACAATGAGCAGTTCTTC. Its protein is CASSFDRTYNEQFF.

V usage is TRBV6-5 and J usage is TRBJ1-1; 8 nucleotides agree with TRBD1. The V gene end was trimmed by 7 bases and the J gene end by 11 bases; junction bases not matched to a gene: 12. Germline CDR1 is MNHEY and CDR2 is SVGAGI. The CDR3 loop spans 13 amino acids. The CDR3 here is CASTQSGTGHAFF. For the CDR3, the DNA is TGTGCCAGCACCCAATCCGGGACAGGACACGCTTTCTTT.

The chain links TRBV9 to TRBJ1-3; possible D gene TRBD1, 6 bases. This CDR3 comprises 16 residues. V shed 4 bases and J shed 0 bases, with 14 bases lying between them. Germline CDR1 and CDR2: SGDLS and YYNGEE. The CDR3 is CASSPRDIGSGNTIYF. DNA of the CDR3: TGTGCCAGCAGCCCCCGGGACATCGGCTCTGGAAACACCATATATTTT.

The chain links TRBV18 to TRBJ2-7; D is unresolved. Per germline, CDR1 KGHSH and CDR2 LQKENI. This CDR3 comprises 17 residues. The V gene lost 2 bases and the J gene lost 1 base, with 18 bases spanning the gap. CDR3 coding DNA: TGTGCCAGCTCACCAACAACTGTAGGCGGTGCTTCCTACGAGCAGTACTTC. It is translated as CASSPTTVGGASYEQYF.

The chain has TRBV10-3 and TRBJ1-1, with 7 bases that match TRBD1. Germline CDR1 reads ENHRY; CDR2 reads SYGVKD. With 1 base clipped from V and 4 bases from J, the junction kept 3 bases outside the gene matches. The CDR3 contains 14 residues. The CDR3 DNA follows: TGTGCCATCAGTGAGTGGGCAGGGGGCACTGAAGCTTTCTTT. Protein product: CAISEWAGGTEAFF.

This clone was counted a few times. The V gene is TRBV27, the J gene TRBJ2-3; TRBD2 matches at 9 bases. With 4 bases clipped from V and 6 bases from J, the junction kept 20 bases outside the gene matches. Germline CDR1 and CDR2: MNHEY and SMNVEV (reference sequence). The CDR3 is made up of 19 amino acids. The CDR3 sequence: CASSSLIRGFSGSADTQYF. CDR3 coding DNA: TGTGCCAGCAGTTCCCTCATTCGTGGATTTAGCGGGAGTGCCGATACGCAGTATTTT.

This chain joins TRBV13 and TRBJ2-7; TRBD1 matches at 9 bases. The ends lost 3 bases at V and 7 bases at J; junction bases unmatched: 7. The germline CDR1 and CDR2 sequences are PRHDT and FYEKMQ (reference sequence). The CDR3 extends over 14 amino acids. CDR3 sequence: CASSLGTGSTEQYF. DNA for the CDR3: TGTGCCAGCAGCTTGGGGACAGGGAGTACAGAGCAGTACTTC.

This clone occurred once. The rearrangement joins TRBV28 to TRBJ2-7; 7 positions match TRBD1. CDR3 length equals 15 residues. Germline values: CDR1 MDHEN, CDR2 SYDVKM. V lost 5 bases to trimming and J lost 3 bases; unmatched junction nucleotides: 10. CDR3 in DNA: TGTGCCAGCAGTAGCGCTACGGGACAGATCTACGAGCAGTACTTC. Amino acids: CASSSATGQIYEQYF.

V usage is TRBV20-1 and J usage is TRBJ2-7, with TRBD2 matching 7 bases. The CDR3 covers 13 residues. Per the germline V gene, CDR1 is DFQATT and CDR2 is SNEGSKA (reference sequence). The V and J ends lost 3 bases and 4 bases, in that order; junction bases with no gene match: 6. For the CDR3, the DNA is TGCAGTGCTAGTGGCAGGCGGGGGTACGAGCAGTACTTC. It is translated as CSASGRRGYEQYF.

The V gene is TRBV10-3, the J gene TRBJ1-3, with TRBD1 identical over 9 bases. There are 15 residues in the CDR3. J lost 4 bases, V lost 10 bases, and 11 bases had no gene match. Germline CDR1 reads ENHRY; CDR2 reads SYGVKD. The chain's CDR3 is CATLKTGGRGNTIYF. The CDR3, as DNA: TGTGCCACCCTTAAAACAGGGGGCAGAGGAAACACCATATATTTT.

The chain uses TRBV7-2 and TRBJ1-2; a weak D match, TRBD1 (6 bases). CDR1 and CDR2 (germline): SGHTA, FQGNSA. CDR3 length equals 14 residues. The V and J ends lost 0 bases and 4 bases respectively, with 9 bases between them. CDR3 protein: CASSLAGHLYGYTF. CDR3 bases: TGTGCCAGCAGCTTAGCGGGACACCTCTATGGCTACACCTTC.

The CDR3 sequence: CASSSRVSGDEQFF. CDR3 nucleotide sequence: TGTGCCAGCAGTTCCCGGGTATCAGGGGATGAGCAGTTCTTC. The J gene is TRBJ2-1, the V gene TRBV13; D is possibly TRBD1 (6 bases). Trimming shortened V by 6 bases and J by 8 bases, and 17 bases separated the two germline ends. The CDR3 sequence is 14 residues long. In germline, CDR1 is PRHDT, CDR2 FYEKMQ (reference sequence). Variable domain in full (rest from reference TRBV13 and TRBJ2-1): AAGVIQSPRHLIKEKRETATLKCYPIPRHDTVYWYQQGPGQDPQFLISFYEKMQSDKGSIPDRFSAQQFSDYHSELNMSSLELGDSALYFCASSSRVSGDEQFFGPGTRLTVL.

The rearrangement joins TRBV6-5 to TRBJ2-2; D is ambiguous. Germline CDR1 is MNHEY and CDR2 is SVGAGI. The CDR3 runs 14 residues. The V end was cut by 0 bases, the J end by 5 bases, with 7 bases between. The CDR3 sequence is CASSYSRVTGELFF. CDR3 nucleotide sequence: TGTGCCAGCAGTTACTCGCGTGTAACCGGGGAGCTGTTTTTT.

The V call is TRBV6-6, the J call TRBJ2-1, with 12 bases fitting TRBD2. The germline CDR1 and CDR2 sequences are MNHNY and SVGAGI (reference sequence). J was trimmed by 4 bases and V by 5 bases; bases with no gene match: 9. The CDR3 totals 17 residues. The CDR3 is CASSPGLAGGSYNEQFF. The CDR3, as DNA: TGTGCCAGCAGTCCCGGTCTAGCGGGAGGGTCGTACAATGAGCAGTTCTTC.

The chain couples TRBV27 to TRBJ2-3; possibly TRBD1 for D (5 bases). Germline CDR1 is MNHEY and CDR2 is SMNVEV (reference sequence). Trimming pared 5 bases from V and 2 bases from J, leaving 11 bases between. This CDR3 has 14 residues. CDR3 in amino acids: CASSPQTVTDTQYF. The CDR3 nucleotides read TGTGCCAGCAGTCCGCAGACAGTCACAGATACGCAGTATTTT.

Only a few counts were recorded for this clone. The chain's CDR3 is CASSLTPGSPGELFF. The DNA of the CDR3 is TGTGCCAGCAGCTTAACCCCGGGGAGTCCCGGGGAGCTGTTTTTT. The gene calls are TRBV7-2 and TRBJ2-2, with a possible D match to TRBD2 (5 bases). V was trimmed by 2 bases and J by 6 bases, leaving 13 bases between them. The germline V gene has CDR1 SGHTA and CDR2 FQGNSA. The CDR3 spans 15 residues.

The CDR3 region is CASSHPRGGETQYF. For the CDR3, the DNA is TGTGCCAGCAGCCATCCCAGGGGCGGGGAGACCCAGTACTTC. This chain uses TRBV3-1 (or the pseudogene TRBV3-2) with TRBJ2-5, with TRBD1 as a possible D gene (6 bases). Germline V gene sequence: CDR1 LGHDT, CDR2 YNNKEL (reference sequence). Trimming took 3 bases from V and 5 from J, leaving 13 bases between them. The CDR3 contains 14 residues.

This chain uses TRBV12-3 or TRBV12-4 with TRBJ2-2; weak D call: TRBD1 (7 bases). V lost 11 bases and J 7 bases, leaving 17 bases between the germline ends. The CDR3 consists of 13 residues. The CDR3 DNA is TGTGCCGGCCGGAGGGGGCCGGTCGGGGAGCTGTTTTTT. Protein product: CAGRRGPVGELFF.

The V and J genes are TRBV5-4 and TRBJ1-2; a possible D gene is TRBD1 (5 bases). The CDR3 runs to 15 residues. Deletions cut 2 bases from V and 6 bases from J, with 17 bases between. The germline gives CDR1 SGHNT, CDR2 YYREEE (reference sequence). The CDR3 loop is CASSLPGGTVHGYTF. The DNA for the CDR3 is TGTGCCAGCAGCTTACCCGGGGGTACAGTTCATGGCTACACCTTC.

V is TRBV4-1 and J is TRBJ2-5; no clear D. The CDR3 consists of 12 residues. CDR1 is MGHRA and CDR2 is YSYEKL in the germline V gene. Trimming removed 4 bases from V and 5 bases from J, with 8 bases in between. The CDR3 region is CASSLESETQYF. DNA for the CDR3: TGCGCCAGCAGCCTTGAGTCCGAGACCCAGTACTTC.